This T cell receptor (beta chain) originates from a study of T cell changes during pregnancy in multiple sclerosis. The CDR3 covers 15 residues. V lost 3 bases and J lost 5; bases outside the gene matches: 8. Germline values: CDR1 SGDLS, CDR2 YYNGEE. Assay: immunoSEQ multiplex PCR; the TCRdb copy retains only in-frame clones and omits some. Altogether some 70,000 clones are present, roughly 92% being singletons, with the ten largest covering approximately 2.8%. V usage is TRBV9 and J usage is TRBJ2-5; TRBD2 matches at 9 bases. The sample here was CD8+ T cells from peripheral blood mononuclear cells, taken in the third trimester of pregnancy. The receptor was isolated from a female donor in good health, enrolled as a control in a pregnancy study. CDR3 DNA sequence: TGTGCCAGCAGCGCCGAGGGACTAGCTACCGAGACCCAGTACTTC. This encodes CASSAEGLATETQYF.